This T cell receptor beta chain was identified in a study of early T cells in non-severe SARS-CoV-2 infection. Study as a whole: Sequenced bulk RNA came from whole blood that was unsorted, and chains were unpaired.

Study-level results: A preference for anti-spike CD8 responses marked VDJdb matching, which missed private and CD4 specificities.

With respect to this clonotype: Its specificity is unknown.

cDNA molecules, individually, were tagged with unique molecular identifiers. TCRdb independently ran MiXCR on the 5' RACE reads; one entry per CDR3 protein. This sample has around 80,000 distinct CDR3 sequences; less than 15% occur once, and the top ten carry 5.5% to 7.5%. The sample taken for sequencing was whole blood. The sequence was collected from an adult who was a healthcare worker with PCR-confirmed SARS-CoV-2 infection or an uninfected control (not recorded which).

Written as DNA, the CDR3 is TGTGCCAGCAGTCGTCTGGACCCCTACTCATCGGATAATTCACCCCTCCACTTT. Encoded protein: CASSRLDPYSSDNSPLHF. This chain connects TRBV2 to TRBJ1-6; D not resolved. Trimming took 5 bases from V and 5 from J, leaving 22 bases between them. The CDR3 contains 18 residues. The germline V gene encodes CDR1 SNHLY and CDR2 FYNNEI.